This T cell receptor beta chain was sequenced in a study of naive and memory T cell subsets. The study, taken as a whole, reports: TCR counts from RNA may reflect activation-linked expression changes. In naive cells, over 85% of TCR sequences were seen only once.

Cells stained for CD3, CD4, CD8, CD45RA and CD27 were sorted into four subsets. The beta constant-region primer was an equimolar mix of two oligonucleotides covering TRBC1 and TRBC2. The cDNA 3' end received a ligated single-stranded oligonucleotide carrying the SP2 primer and a 12-nucleotide UMI. TCRdb processed the UMI-ligation and nested PCR reads anew with MiXCR; each CDR3 protein has one entry. The table lists approximately 89,000 distinct CDR3 sequences, about 7% of them singletons. The table lists this clonotype with a few counts. Its antigen is currently unknown. The CDR3 is made up of 15 amino acids. V lost 0 bases to trimming and J lost 0 bases, with 8 bases between them. Germline CDR1 and CDR2: DFQATT and SNEGSKA (reference sequence).

The V and J genes are TRBV20-1 and TRBJ2-2; D remains unclear. This receptor was identified in a human donor in good health. Sequenced sample: central memory CD4+ T cells from blood. The CDR3 DNA reads as TGCAGTGCTAGAGAAATTCAGGCGAACACCGGGGAGCTGTTTTTT. Amino acid sequence: CSAREIQANTGELFF.